Given below is one T cell receptor beta chain in context. Its cognate antigen is unknown. This record comes from a study of PD-L1 blockade in urothelial cancer. Study outcomes and limitations: Below-median pretreatment blood TCR clonality was a predictor of better survival.

CDR1 and CDR2 (germline): MDHEN, SYDVKM. The CDR3 runs 13 residues. With 3 bases removed from V and 1 base from J, the gap between germline ends came to 6 bases. Time point noted: pretreatment peripheral blood. Enrolled patients showed locally advanced or metastatic urothelial carcinoma. Synthetically made TCR analog templates were put into each PCR as spikes. Here immunoSEQ multiplex PCR was the method, and the copy in TCRdb shows in-frame clones only, minus some. Here the sample spans approximately 90,000 clones, 70% to 90% being singletons. The J gene is TRBJ1-1, the V gene TRBV28; D possibly corresponds to TRBD1 (5 bases). The material sequenced was PBMCs, taken around atezolizumab (anti-PD-L1) treatment. This clonotype was sampled from a man aged 60-69 years with urothelial cancer. The CDR3 protein is CASSFQGNTEAFF. The CDR3 DNA sequence: TGTGCCAGCAGTTTCCAGGGGAACACTGAAGCTTTCTTT. Full variable domain (missing parts from reference TRBV28 and TRBJ1-1): DVKVTQSSRYLVKRTGEKVFLECVQDMDHENMFWYRQDPGLGLRLIYFSYDVKMKEKGDIPEGYSVSREKKERFSLILESASTNQTSMYLCASSFQGNTEAFFGQGTRLTVV.